Sequencing of this T cell receptor beta chain was carried out in a study of regulatory T cells in long-lasting Graves disease (TCRdb year 2021). Study-wide context: Patients with newly diagnosed Graves' disease had been on antithyroid drugs for under 3 months. Patients with persistent Graves' disease were compared with patients with newly diagnosed Graves' disease using TCR sequencing and RNA sequencing of peripheral blood. The study was registered as a clinical trial and conducted in China. A total of around 35 samples underwent TCR sequencing, from about 13 patients with persistent Graves' disease and approximately 20 patients with newly diagnosed Graves' disease. Study-level results and caveats: Patients with persistent disease shared more public clonotypes (about 3,000) than newly diagnosed patients did (966). The authors noted that the small sample size was a limitation that may lower accuracy. Persistent disease showed preferential use of TRBV28, TRBJ1-2 and TRBJ2-5, whereas newly diagnosed disease favored TRBV20-1 and TRBJ2-1. Sequencing and analysis were limited to the TCR beta chain. Persistent Graves' disease patients showed lower TCR Shannon entropy and fewer highly expanded clones than newly diagnosed patients, suggesting clonal expansion. Peripheral blood alone was examined, since thyroid tissue, which constituted the primary lesion, could not be accessed.

CDR1 KGHSH and CDR2 LQKENI are derived from the germline V gene. CDR3 length: 13 amino acids, cysteine to phenylalanine. This entry keeps only the CDR3 DNA: 39 bases, framed from base 1. To prepare the library, multiplex PCR was applied. Instrument used: Illumina HiSeq 4000. iRepertoire HTBI primers and Arm-PCR amplification of CDR3 regions were used to construct TCR beta libraries. Gel purification was performed on PCR products prior to sequencing. In the authors' own workflow: Gene usage analysis of CDR3 amino acid clonotypes relied on the 55 to 80 TRBV and fewer than 15 TRBJ segments identified across samples. Filtered high-quality paired reads were merged into contigs using COPE and FqMerger. BLAST was used to align contigs to the IMGT TRBV, TRBD and TRBJ reference genes, and CDR3 was defined following IMGT. Clonotypes above 0.1% frequency were classified as highly expanded clones. Repertoire diversity was measured by Shannon entropy, and V-J evenness by the Gini coefficient. A clonotype was considered public if more than one individual shared it. The public reads were quality trimmed at Q25 with fastp and then assembled into clones with MiXCR by TCRdb, keeping productive beta chains. Rows are unified per CDR3 protein, each entry keeping the most common DNA and genes. None of the V and J calls come from the authors' own analysis; TCRdb made them. The sample table records around 460,000 distinct CDR3 sequences; 14% of these occur just once. Over 15% of the sample goes to the ten largest clones.

As concerns this clonotype: The antigen it recognizes is unknown. A junction end diverges from the germline sequence, so it may reflect a read error.

The intended sense of this specimen's time point label: newly diagnosed GD, antithyroid drugs for less than 3 months. RNA was extracted from PBMCs in TRIzol for both TCR sequencing and RNA sequencing. The diagnosis of Graves' disease was made according to American Thyroid Association guidelines. The patients came from an endocrinology department in Xi'an, China. Each patient gave approximately 10 milliliters of peripheral blood, collected in an EDTA anticoagulant tube. Ficoll Paque Plus density gradient separation was used to isolate PBMCs, and no further T cell sorting was done. An Agilent 2100 Bioanalyzer and agarose gel were used to check RNA quality, and a NanoDrop 2000 was used to measure RNA concentration. This sample was also put to use in a study of T cells in Graves' hyperthyroidism and ophthalmopathy. Looking at the second paper: A patient counted as having stable Graves' hyperthyroidism if no progression to ophthalmopathy occurred over 18 months of follow-up. Hyperthyroidism patients were newly diagnosed, with disease duration under 2 months, and aged 18 to 65 years. Patients with uncontrolled infections, other autoimmune diseases, pregnancy or lactation were excluded. Clinical symptoms, serum thyroxine and TRAb, thyroid ultrasound, and orbital computed tomography formed the basis for the diagnoses. For the first round of RT-PCR on the TCR CDR3, the HTBI primer set was used together with the Qiagen OneStep RT-PCR kit. Most expanded thyroid clonotypes (frequency above 0.001) were also detected in blood, a finding suggesting that blood repertoires may reflect thyroid immune responses. Ophthalmopathy was separated from stable hyperthyroidism by a 13 V-J signature model, with over 85% sensitivity and roughly 81% specificity obtained in cross-validation and 80%/75% obtained in testing. In validation, the model predicted progression to ophthalmopathy with around 71% sensitivity and 72% to 85% specificity, a median of approximately 6.7 months before onset. TCR V-J signatures able to tell the groups apart were searched for in a discovery cohort of some 100 patients, of whom roughly 42 had Graves' ophthalmopathy and around 56 had stable Graves' hyperthyroidism. Whether ophthalmopathy could be predicted prospectively was tested in an independent validation cohort made up of 18 to 20 hyperthyroidism patients plus 17 patients who later progressed to ophthalmopathy. The approximately 95 discovery patients were divided at random into training and test sets in a 7:3 ratio. The study also compared thyroid tissue and blood T-cell repertoires from roughly six Graves' hyperthyroidism patients. After sampling, hyperthyroidism patients received methimazole starting at 30 mg daily, and ophthalmopathy patients received high-dose intravenous methylprednisolone. Libraries were constructed in a second round of multiplex PCR, after which size selection and purification were carried out. Paired-end sequencing of the libraries was performed with 100 bp reads on an Illumina HiSeq2000. Raw data were processed with SOAPnuke, discarding reads with adapters, uncalled bases, mean Phred below 15, or no exact constant-primer or identifier match. High-quality paired reads were merged using COPE v1.2.5, and each unique nucleotide sequence was defined as a clonotype. MiTCR v1.1 was used to align the clonotypes against IMGT TRBV, TRBD and TRBJ reference segments. The analysis included only V-J combinations with a frequency above 0.0001, which together covered about 99% of the repertoires. A TCS score was defined as the ratio of F50 (clonal expansion) to E x V (chaos), with BLOSUM62-based TCRdist applied between CDR3 peptides within each V-J. Welch's t-statistics and random forest reduced 450 to 600 V-J features to 10 to 15, which were used in a naive Bayes classifier (R e1071). Sample size was not statistically predetermined, and investigators were not blinded to group allocation. According to the paper, TCR Vbeta CDR3 sequencing was carried out on over 130 peripheral blood samples, which came from 40 to 45 ophthalmopathy, 80 or so hyperthyroidism and approximately 17 progressor patients.

The sequence was collected from a woman aged 45-59 years with Graves disease. Donor details come from another sample of the same person, matched by shared clones. This sample comprised peripheral blood mononuclear cells (PBMCs), obtained at new diagnosis, from a patient treated with antithyroid drugs. The sequence links TRBV18 to TRBJ1-1, with TRBD1 as a weak D call on 5 bases. In nucleotides, the sequence is TGTGCCAGCTCCCCAAGACAGAACACTGAAGCTTCCTTT. Its product reads: CASSPRQNTEASF.